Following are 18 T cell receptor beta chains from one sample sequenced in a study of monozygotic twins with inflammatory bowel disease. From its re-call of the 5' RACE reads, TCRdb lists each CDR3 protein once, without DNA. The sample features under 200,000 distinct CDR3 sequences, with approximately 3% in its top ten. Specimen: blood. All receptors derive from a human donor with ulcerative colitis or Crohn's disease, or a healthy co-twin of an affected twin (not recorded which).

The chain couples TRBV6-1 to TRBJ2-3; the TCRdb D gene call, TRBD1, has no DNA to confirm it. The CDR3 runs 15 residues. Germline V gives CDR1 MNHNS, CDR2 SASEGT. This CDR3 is CASSPRDRATDTQYF.

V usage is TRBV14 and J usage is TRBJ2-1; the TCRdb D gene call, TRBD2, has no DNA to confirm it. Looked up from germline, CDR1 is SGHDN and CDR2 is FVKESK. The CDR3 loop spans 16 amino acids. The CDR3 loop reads CASSQVDVWLANEQFF.

This CDR3 is CASRPSAGVGEQYF. V and J are TRBV28 and TRBJ2-7; the D call from TCRdb, TRBD2, cannot be confirmed without DNA. The CDR3 consists of 14 residues. Looked up from germline, CDR1 is MDHEN and CDR2 is SYDVKM.

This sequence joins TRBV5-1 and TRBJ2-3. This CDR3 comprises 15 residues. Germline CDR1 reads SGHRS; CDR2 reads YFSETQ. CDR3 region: CASSLPTVNTDTQYF.

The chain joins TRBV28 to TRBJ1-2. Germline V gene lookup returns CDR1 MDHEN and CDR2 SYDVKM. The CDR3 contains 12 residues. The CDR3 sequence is CASSSDFYGYTF.

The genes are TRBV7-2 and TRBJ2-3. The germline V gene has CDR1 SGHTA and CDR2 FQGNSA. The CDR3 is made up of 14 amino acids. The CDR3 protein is CASSLASRADTQYF.

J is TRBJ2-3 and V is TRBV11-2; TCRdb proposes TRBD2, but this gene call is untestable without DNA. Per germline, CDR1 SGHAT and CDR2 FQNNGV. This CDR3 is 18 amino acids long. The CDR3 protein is CASSFGLAGVLPTDTQYF.

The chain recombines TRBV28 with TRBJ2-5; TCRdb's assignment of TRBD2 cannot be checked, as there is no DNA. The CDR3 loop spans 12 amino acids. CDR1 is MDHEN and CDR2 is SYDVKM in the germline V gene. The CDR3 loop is CASSLIAKTQYF.

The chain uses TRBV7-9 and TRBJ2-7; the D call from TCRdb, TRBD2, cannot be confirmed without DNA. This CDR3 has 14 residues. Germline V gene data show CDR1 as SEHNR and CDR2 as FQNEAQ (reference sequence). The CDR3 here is CASSLDWRSYEQYF.

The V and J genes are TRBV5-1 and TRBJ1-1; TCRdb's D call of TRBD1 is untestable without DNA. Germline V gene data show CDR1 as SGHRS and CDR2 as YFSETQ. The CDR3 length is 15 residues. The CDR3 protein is CASSSTGQLNTEAFF.

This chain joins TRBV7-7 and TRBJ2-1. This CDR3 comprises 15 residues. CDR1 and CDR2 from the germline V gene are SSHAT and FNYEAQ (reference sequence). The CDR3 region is CASSPLSADTSEQFF.

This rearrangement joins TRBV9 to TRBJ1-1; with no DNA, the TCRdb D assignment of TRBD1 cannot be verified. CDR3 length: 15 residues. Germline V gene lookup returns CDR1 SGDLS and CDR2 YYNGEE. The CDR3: CASSPLSSLDTEAFF.

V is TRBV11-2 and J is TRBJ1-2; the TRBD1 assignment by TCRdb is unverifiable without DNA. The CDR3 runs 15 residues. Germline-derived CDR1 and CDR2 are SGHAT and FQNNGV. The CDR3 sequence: CASSFRPGWNYGYTF.

The CDR3 spells CAWTSREDGYTF. The J gene is TRBJ1-2, the V gene TRBV30. CDR1 GTSNPN and CDR2 SVGIG come from the germline V gene (reference sequence). This CDR3 region has 12 residues.

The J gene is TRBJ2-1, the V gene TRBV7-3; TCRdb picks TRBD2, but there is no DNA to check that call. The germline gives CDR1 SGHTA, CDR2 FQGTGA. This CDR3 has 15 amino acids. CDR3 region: CASSSIAGSRNEQFF.

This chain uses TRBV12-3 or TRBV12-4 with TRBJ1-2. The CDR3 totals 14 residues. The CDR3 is CASSPAGLGYGYTF.

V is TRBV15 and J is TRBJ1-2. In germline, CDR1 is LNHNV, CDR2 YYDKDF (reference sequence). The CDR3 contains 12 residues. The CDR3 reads CATSLDRRGYTF.

CDR3 in amino acids: CSAVRAPSSEQYF. The chain has TRBV20-1 and TRBJ2-7; TCRdb outputs TRBD2, but without DNA this stays unchecked. The CDR3 is 13 residues long. CDR1 is DFQATT and CDR2 is SNEGSKA in the germline V gene (reference sequence).